These 8 T cell receptor beta chains share one sample of origin, sequenced in a study of cytomegalovirus exposure and HLA in healthy donors. PCR involved 60 Vbeta and 13 Jbeta primers. The data were produced by immunoSEQ multiplex PCR, yet TCRdb's version contains in-frame clones alone and is incomplete. The sample carries about 140,000 clones, 76% recorded once. The sequencing sample was made of PBMCs. The receptors originated from a man aged 35 to 55 in good health and CMV-seronegative.

The chain is built from TRBV18 and TRBJ1-4; 10 bases match TRBD1. The CDR3 totals 18 residues. CDR1 is KGHSH and CDR2 is LQKENI in the germline V gene. J lost 3 bases, V lost 2 bases, and 9 bases had no gene match. The CDR3 sequence: CASSPALTGGFANEKLFF. DNA for the CDR3: TGTGCCAGCTCACCAGCCTTGACAGGGGGCTTTGCTAATGAAAAACTGTTTTTT.

This clone turned up a few times. The chain links TRBV30 to TRBJ1-1; D is perhaps TRBD1 (6 bases). CDR1 GTSNPN and CDR2 SVGIG come from the germline V gene (reference sequence). The length of the CDR3 is 14 residues. With 5 bases removed from V and 4 bases from J, the gap between germline ends came to 17 bases. This CDR3 is CAWEGVGGFTEAFF. The CDR3, as DNA: TGTGCCTGGGAGGGTGTAGGGGGTTTCACTGAAGCTTTCTTT.

The gene calls are TRBV5-4 and TRBJ2-5; 11 bases align to TRBD2. The CDR3 has 18 residues. Germline V gene sequence: CDR1 SGHNT, CDR2 YYREEE (reference sequence). Germline trimming cut 4 bases from V and 7 bases from J; bases unmatched to any gene: 18. Here the CDR3 DNA reads TGTGCCAGCAGCGCCGCTGCGGGCCCACTAGCGGGGGTTGTGACCCAGTACTTC. Amino acid sequence: CASSAAAGPLAGVVTQYF.

This clone appeared a few times. The chain links TRBV4-1 to TRBJ1-2, with D possibly TRBD1 on 5 matching bases. V was shortened by 0 bases and J by 4 bases, with 12 bases between the two germline ends. This CDR3 region has 15 residues. Germline V gives CDR1 MGHRA, CDR2 YSYEKL. The CDR3: CASSQDFAGPYGYTF. For the CDR3, the DNA is TGCGCCAGCAGCCAAGATTTTGCAGGGCCCTATGGCTACACCTTC.

The chain has TRBV7-2 and TRBJ2-3; 8 bases fit TRBD2. Germline V gene data show CDR1 as SGHTA and CDR2 as FQGNSA. The junction had 6 bases not matched to a gene; V was cut back by 1 base and J by 0 bases. This CDR3 has 17 residues. The CDR3 spells CASSLGLAGTSTDTQYF. CDR3 nucleotides: TGTGCCAGCAGCTTAGGATTAGCGGGAACTAGCACAGATACGCAGTATTTT.

This chain links TRBV7-2 with TRBJ2-5; 10 nucleotides agree with TRBD2. The CDR3 runs 17 residues. V lost 1 base to trimming and J lost 3 bases; unmatched junction nucleotides: 8. Germline V gene lookup returns CDR1 SGHTA and CDR2 FQGNSA. The CDR3 protein is CASSLEFPTSGKETQYF. For the CDR3, the DNA is TGTGCCAGCAGCTTAGAATTTCCCACTAGCGGGAAAGAGACCCAGTACTTC. Together with reference TRBV7-2 and TRBJ2-5, the CDR3 gives the full variable domain: GAGVSQSPSNKVTEKGKDVELRCDPISGHTALYWYRQSLGQGLEFLIYFQGNSAPDKSGLPSDRFSAERTGGSVSTLTIQRTQQEDSAVYLCASSLEFPTSGKETQYFGPGTRLLVL.

The gene calls are TRBV28 and TRBJ1-5, with a tentative D call TRBD1 (6 bases). The V gene lost 7 bases and the J gene lost 0 bases, with 19 bases spanning the gap. CDR1 is MDHEN and CDR2 is SYDVKM in the germline V gene. This CDR3 has 17 residues. The CDR3 DNA reads TGTGCCAGCACCTCTACCTGGGGGGGCGTTAGCAATCAGCCCCAGCATTTT. It specifies CASTSTWGGVSNQPQHF.

The chain uses TRBV4-3 and TRBJ1-1, with TRBD1 identical over 7 bases. Unmatched junction bases numbered 13, after V lost 4 bases and J lost 14 bases. The CDR3 is 13 residues long. CDR1 and CDR2 (germline): LGHNA, YSLEER. The CDR3 reads CASSRTGDYFAFF. CDR3 in DNA: TGCGCCAGCAGCCGGACAGGTGACTATTTTGCCTTCTTT.